A single sample is the source of the 31 T cell receptor beta chains below, sequenced in a study of response to subunit inactivated influenza vaccine. MiXCR, run by TCRdb on the RT-PCR reads, gives a single entry per CDR3 protein. The sample holds about 610,000 distinct CDR3 sequences; around 15% are singletons and the top ten take around 10%. Sample: PBMCs from blood, taken roughly 12 days after vaccination. The receptors were gathered from a man between 45 and 60 years old who received an inactivated influenza vaccine.

Only a few counts were recorded for this clonotype. This sequence joins TRBV24-1 and TRBJ2-7; 8 bases match TRBD1. CDR3 length: 12 amino acids. V dropped 4 bases and J dropped 7; count of bases not matched to a gene: 2. The germline CDR1 and CDR2 sequences are KGHDR and SFDVKD. CDR3 nucleotides: TGTGCCACCAGTGACACAGGGGGTGAGCAGTACTTC. This encodes CATSDTGGEQYF.

This clonotype was picked up a small number of times. The V call is TRBV3-1, the J call TRBJ2-5; 8 nucleotides align to TRBD2. The CDR3 covers 14 residues. Trimming took 4 bases from V and 5 from J; bases not matched to a gene: 6. Germline CDR1 reads LGHDT; CDR2 reads YNNKEL (reference sequence). The CDR3, as DNA: TGTGCCAGCAGCCCCGGACTAGCTTGGGAGACCCAGTACTTC. This gives the protein CASSPGLAWETQYF.

This clonotype showed up just once. Relative to the germline gene, one junction end is altered; a read error may explain this. The rearrangement joins TRBV7-9 to TRBJ1-1; unclear D gene. CDR1 is SEHNR, CDR2 FQNEAQ, per germline (reference sequence). This CDR3 is 14 amino acids long. For the CDR3, the DNA is TGTGCCAGCGGCTTACCAACAGTTTTTAATGAAGCTTTCTTT. Amino acids: CASGLPTVFNEAFF. Combining the CDR3 with reference TRBV7-9 and TRBJ1-1 gives the whole variable domain DTGVSQNPRHKITKRGQNVTFRCDPISEHNRLYWYRQTLGQGPEFLTYFQNEAQLEKSRLLSDRFSAERPKGSFSTLEIQRTEQGDSAMYLCASGLPTVFNEAFFGQGTRLTVV.

This clonotype was seen only a few times. The gene calls are TRBV12-3 or TRBV12-4 and TRBJ2-2, with TRBD1 matching over 9 bases. The ends lost 5 bases at V and 5 bases at J; junction bases unmatched: 9. The CDR3 totals 16 residues. In DNA form, the CDR3 reads TGTGCCAGCAGTCGCGGACAGGGGATCAAGACCGGGGAGCTGTTTTTT. As protein: CASSRGQGIKTGELFF.

The chain links TRBV11-2 to TRBJ2-1; D uncertain. V lost 5 bases, J lost 3 bases, and 23 bases lay in between. The CDR3 runs to 18 residues. Germline CDR1 SGHAT, CDR2 FQNNGV. The DNA of the CDR3 is TGTGCCAGCAGCGACGACACCATAAAGGGCGTGGGCTACAATGAGCAGTTCTTC. Translation gives CASSDDTIKGVGYNEQFF.

The genes are TRBV25-1 and TRBJ1-2; TRBD1 matches 8 bases. This CDR3 comprises 14 residues. CDR1 is MGHDK, CDR2 SYGVNS, per germline. Germline trimming cut 8 bases from V and 8 bases from J; bases unmatched to any gene: 13. The DNA of the CDR3 is TGTGCCAGCGGGGGGACAGGTCGATTCGGAGGCTACACCTTC. Encoded protein: CASGGTGRFGGYTF.

This clonotype was seen a handful of times. The chain carries TRBV20-1 and TRBJ2-7; 11 positions match TRBD2. Looked up from germline, CDR1 is DFQATT and CDR2 is SNEGSKA (reference sequence). This CDR3 is built from 14 residues. Losses at the gene ends were 5 bases for V and 1 base for J; bases not matched to a gene: 4. As DNA, the CDR3 is TGCAGTGCTTTTAGCGGGAGGGGGTCCTACGAGCAGTACTTC. Protein: CSAFSGRGSYEQYF.

This clonotype turned up a few times. The gene calls are TRBV15 and TRBJ1-4; perhaps TRBD1 as D (6 bases). V was trimmed by 0 bases and J by 2 bases, leaving 7 bases between them. The CDR3 contains 15 residues. Germline-derived CDR1 and CDR2 are LNHNV and YYDKDF (reference sequence). The CDR3 DNA is TGTGCCACCAGCAGAGACGGACAGACTAATGAAAAACTGTTTTTT. It translates to CATSRDGQTNEKLFF.

The chain uses TRBV20-1 and TRBJ2-2, with 12 bases matching TRBD2. The CDR3 length is 19 residues. Unmatched junction bases numbered 8, after V lost 0 bases and J lost 0 bases. Germline CDR1 is DFQATT and CDR2 is SNEGSKA (reference sequence). The CDR3 bases are TGCAGTGCTAGAGACATGACTAGCGGGGGTTCTTCGAACACCGGGGAGCTGTTTTTT. Translation: CSARDMTSGGSSNTGELFF.

V is TRBV20-1 and J is TRBJ2-4, with TRBD1 matching 7 bases. This CDR3 is built from 13 residues. The germline CDR1 and CDR2 sequences are DFQATT and SNEGSKA (reference sequence). The V gene end was trimmed by 4 bases and the J gene end by 2 bases; junction bases not matched to a gene: 2. As DNA, the CDR3 is TGCAGTGCTATACAGGGGACCAAAAACATTCAGTACTTC. The encoded protein is CSAIQGTKNIQYF.

The chain links TRBV12-3 or TRBV12-4 to TRBJ2-7, with D perhaps TRBD1 (5 bases). The CDR3 extends over 14 amino acids. V lost 2 bases, J lost 5 bases, and 13 bases lay in between. CDR3 residues: CASSLPQGSNEQYF. The CDR3 DNA follows: TGTGCCAGCAGTTTACCCCAGGGAAGCAACGAGCAGTACTTC.

In its sample, this clonotype was seen a few times. This sequence joins TRBV7-9 and TRBJ2-2, with TRBD2 matching 12 bases. V gave up 5 bases and J gave up 5 bases; unmatched junction bases: 9. The CDR3 contains 17 residues. Germline lookup yields CDR1 SEHNR and CDR2 FQNEAQ (reference sequence). CDR3 loop: CASSLGPLAGGTGELFF. For the CDR3, the DNA is TGTGCCAGCAGCCTAGGGCCACTAGCGGGAGGAACCGGGGAGCTGTTTTTT.

This clonotype was seen a few times. This chain connects TRBV6-1 to TRBJ2-7; no clear D. In germline, CDR1 is MNHNS, CDR2 SASEGT. The CDR3 covers 14 residues. V was clipped by 6 bases and J by 3 bases, with 15 bases between them. The CDR3 protein is CASSQSHSGYEQYF. CDR3 sequence (DNA): TGTGCCAGCAGCCAAAGCCACTCCGGCTACGAGCAGTACTTC.

In this sample, this clonotype turned up a few times. The rearrangement joins TRBV3-1 to TRBJ2-1, with 9 bases that match TRBD2. CDR3 size: 15 residues. Germline V gene data show CDR1 as LGHDT and CDR2 as YNNKEL (reference sequence). V lost 4 bases, J lost 6 bases, and 7 bases stayed unmatched. The CDR3 reads CASSLLREGPNEQFF. In nucleotides, the CDR3 is TGTGCCAGCAGCCTTTTGCGGGAGGGACCCAATGAGCAGTTCTTC.

This clonotype was seen at least ten times. The chain has TRBV20-1 and TRBJ2-5; D is possibly TRBD1 (6 bases). The CDR3 runs 12 residues. The V gene's germline CDR1 is DFQATT and CDR2 SNEGSKA (reference sequence). V lost 8 bases to trimming and J lost 4 bases, with 14 bases between them. CDR3 loop: CSIQGGGETQYF. The CDR3 nucleotides are TGCAGTATACAGGGTGGTGGAGAGACCCAGTACTTC.

This clonotype was seen repeatedly, ten times or more. The genes are TRBV7-9 and TRBJ1-1, with D unclear. The CDR3 totals 14 residues. CDR1 and CDR2 (germline): SEHNR, FQNEAQ (reference sequence). Trimming cost V 3 bases and J 0 bases, with 8 bases left between them. This CDR3 reads CASSLGLVNTEAFF. In DNA, the CDR3 is TGTGCCAGCAGCTTGGGCCTGGTGAACACTGAAGCTTTCTTT.

The chain couples TRBV20-1 to TRBJ2-1; TRBD2 aligns across 8 bases. This CDR3 is built from 14 residues. The germline CDR1 and CDR2 sequences are DFQATT and SNEGSKA (reference sequence). Germline trimming cut 1 base from V and 3 bases from J; bases unmatched to any gene: 2. Here the CDR3 DNA reads TGCAGTGCTAGAGGGACTAGCTTCTACAATGAGCAGTTCTTC. Translating it yields CSARGTSFYNEQFF.

This clonotype has only a few counts. The chain combines TRBV5-1 with TRBJ1-1, with TRBD1 as a possible D gene (5 bases). Trimming left V 7 bases short and J 3 bases short, with 19 bases between. This CDR3 has 15 amino acids. CDR1 and CDR2 (germline): SGHRS, YFSETQ. This CDR3 reads CASQASRGRDTEAFF. For the CDR3, the DNA is TGCGCCAGCCAGGCAAGTCGGGGGAGGGACACTGAAGCTTTCTTT.

There are many counts of this clonotype. The rearrangement links TRBV6-1 to TRBJ2-1, with D tentatively TRBD1 or TRBD2 (5 bases each). This CDR3 has 13 amino acids. V shed 6 bases and J shed 8 bases, with 14 bases lying between them. CDR1 and CDR2 (germline): MNHNS, SASEGT. CDR3 sequence (DNA): TGTGCCAGCAGCCTGGGACCGCCGGATGAGCAGTTCTTC. Its protein product is CASSLGPPDEQFF.

This clonotype was observed at least ten times. This chain links TRBV5-1 with TRBJ2-1, with 10 bases fitting TRBD2. The germline V gene has CDR1 SGHRS and CDR2 YFSETQ. The length of the CDR3 is 14 residues. V lost 3 bases, J lost 5 bases, and 2 bases stayed unmatched. DNA of the CDR3: TGCGCCAGCAGCTACACTAGCGGGAACAATGAGCAGTTCTTC. Amino acid sequence: CASSYTSGNNEQFF.

J is TRBJ1-4 and V is TRBV7-9, with a tentative D call TRBD1 (5 bases). Per the germline V gene, CDR1 is SEHNR and CDR2 is FQNEAQ (reference sequence). The CDR3 covers 13 residues. V lost 5 bases, J lost 8 bases, and 12 bases lay in between. CDR3 sequence (DNA): TGTGCCAGCAGCAATGGGACTGGAGAAAAACTGTTTTTT. Residues: CASSNGTGEKLFF. Using reference TRBV7-9 and TRBJ1-4 for the parts outside the CDR3, the full variable domain is DTGVSQNPRHKITKRGQNVTFRCDPISEHNRLYWYRQTLGQGPEFLTYFQNEAQLEKSRLLSDRFSAERPKGSFSTLEIQRTEQGDSAMYLCASSNGTGEKLFFGSGTQLSVL.

This rearrangement joins TRBV20-1 to TRBJ2-7; a possible D gene is TRBD2 (6 bases). The CDR3 runs to 13 residues. V lost 5 bases to trimming and J lost 4 bases, with 15 bases between them. The germline CDR1 and CDR2 sequences are DFQATT and SNEGSKA (reference sequence). The CDR3 sequence is CSAGRGREYEQYF. As DNA, the CDR3 is TGCAGTGCTGGAAGGGGACGGGAGTACGAGCAGTACTTC.

This clonotype was counted only a few times. This chain links TRBV5-6 with TRBJ2-5; a possible D gene is TRBD1 (6 bases). This CDR3 spans 14 amino acids. Germline V gene sequence: CDR1 SGHDT, CDR2 YYEEEE. V was pared by 4 bases and J by 6 bases, with 16 bases between. CDR3 region: CASSPIRRGQTQYF. In DNA form, the CDR3 reads TGTGCCAGCAGCCCCATTCGCAGGGGTCAGACCCAGTACTTC.

This clonotype came up a few times. The gene calls are TRBV29-1 and TRBJ2-2, with D possibly called TRBD1 or TRBD2 (7 bases each). There are 13 residues in the CDR3. Trimming pared 6 bases from V and 6 bases from J, leaving 14 bases between. The germline CDR1 and CDR2 sequences are SQVTM and ANQGSEA. CDR3 DNA: TGCAGCGTCTACCAGGGGGGGTCCGGGGAGCTGTTTTTT. Translation gives CSVYQGGSGELFF.

The chain has TRBV7-9 and TRBJ2-7, with TRBD2 as a possible D gene (5 bases). This CDR3 is built from 13 residues. The germline gives CDR1 SEHNR, CDR2 FQNEAQ (reference sequence). The V and J ends lost 4 bases and 5 bases respectively, with 12 bases between them. CDR3 nucleotide sequence: TGTGCCAGCAGCTCCCGGCGGGTCCACGAGCAGTACTTC. Its translation is CASSSRRVHEQYF.

This clonotype was detected a few times. This chain uses TRBV4-2 with TRBJ2-5; perhaps TRBD1 as D (6 bases). CDR1 LGHNA and CDR2 YNFKEQ come from the germline V gene. Between the trimmed V and J ends, which lost 1 base and 5 bases, there was a span of 14 bases. The CDR3 consists of 15 residues. This chain's CDR3 is CASSQAKGVGETQYF. The CDR3 DNA reads as TGTGCCAGCAGCCAAGCAAAGGGGGTAGGGGAGACCCAGTACTTC.

This clonotype was recorded a few times. The chain links TRBV20-1 to TRBJ2-7; no clear D gene. The CDR3 runs to 13 residues. Trimming removed 4 bases at V and 6 bases at J, with 16 bases between. Germline V gives CDR1 DFQATT, CDR2 SNEGSKA (reference sequence). The CDR3 reads CSAKTPSMGEQYF. The CDR3 DNA follows: TGCAGTGCTAAAACCCCATCGATGGGCGAGCAGTACTTC.

The rearrangement joins TRBV2 to TRBJ1-5, with D perhaps matching TRBD1 (5 bases). The germline V gene has CDR1 SNHLY and CDR2 FYNNEI. V was shortened by 5 bases and J by 4 bases, with 9 bases between the two germline ends. The length of the CDR3 is 13 residues. CDR3 region: CASSRGGNQPQHF. The CDR3 DNA sequence: TGTGCCAGCAGTCGTGGGGGGAATCAGCCCCAGCATTTT.

The chain employs TRBV7-2 and TRBJ2-1, with D unclear. CDR3 length equals 16 residues. The germline gives CDR1 SGHTA, CDR2 FQGNSA. V gave up 0 bases and J gave up 4 bases, with 13 bases separating them. The CDR3 nucleotides read TGTGCCAGCAGCTTAGCGGCGGCAGCAACGTACAATGAGCAGTTCTTC. Protein sequence: CASSLAAAATYNEQFF.

This clonotype was observed a handful of times. The chain has TRBV28 and TRBJ2-7, with no clear D. Deletions cut 4 bases from V and 3 bases from J, with 25 bases between. Germline CDR1 is MDHEN and CDR2 is SYDVKM. The CDR3 consists of 18 residues. The CDR3 protein is CASSSLLTGLSLDYEQYF. CDR3 bases: TGTGCCAGCAGTTCCCTATTAACCGGGCTAAGCTTAGACTACGAGCAGTACTTC.

This clonotype came up a few times. The chain uses TRBV28 and TRBJ2-3; TRBD2 matches at 8 bases. CDR3 length: 14 amino acids. The trim removed 7 bases at V and 5 bases at J, leaving 8 bases unmatched. The germline gives CDR1 MDHEN, CDR2 SYDVKM. The CDR3 reads CASIRRAGGDTQYF. The DNA of the CDR3 is TGTGCCAGCATCCGGCGCGCGGGAGGAGATACGCAGTATTTT. Together with reference TRBV28 and TRBJ2-3, the CDR3 gives the full variable domain: DVKVTQSSRYLVKRTGEKVFLECVQDMDHENMFWYRQDPGLGLRLIYFSYDVKMKEKGDIPEGYSVSREKKERFSLILESASTNQTSMYLCASIRRAGGDTQYFGPGTRLTVL.